The text below deals with one TCR beta chain. With 5 bases clipped from V and 0 bases from J, the junction kept 7 bases outside the gene matches. This CDR3 has 16 amino acids. Germline CDR1 and CDR2: SGHTA and FQGNSA. The sample belongs to a study of blood T cell repertoires in COVID-19. Across the study: COVID-19 samples collected from the United States, Italy and Spain covered acute and convalescent phases. The cDNA or gDNA used as material had been derived from T cells, B-cell-depleted T cells, or PBMCs.

Source study methods: Reference gene primer amplification gave nucleated cell count estimates. Repertoires were generated with immunoSEQ multiplex PCR, while TCRdb's copy carries only in-frame clones and drops some. V and J calls and clone size are as listed in that table; D and trimming were resolved from the DNA. The sample has tens of thousands of clones; roughly 84% are singletons. The chain links TRBV7-2 to TRBJ2-3; 8 bases are shared with TRBD2. The specimen sequenced was peripheral blood. The clonotype originates from a human donor in a cohort sampled during active COVID-19. CDR3 in amino acids: CASSKRPGGSTDTQYF. The CDR3 coding sequence is TGTGCCAGCAGCAAGCGCCCGGGAGGGAGCACAGATACGCAGTATTTT. Filled out from reference TRBV7-2 and TRBJ2-3, the complete variable domain reads GAGVSQSPSNKVTEKGKDVELRCDPISGHTALYWYRQSLGQGLEFLIYFQGNSAPDKSGLPSDRFSAERTGGSVSTLTIQRTQQEDSAVYLCASSKRPGGSTDTQYFGPGTRLTVL.